The 21 T cell receptor beta chains in this list originate from one sample, sequenced in a study of T cell responses to AZD1222 COVID-19 vaccine. TCRdb's copy holds only in-frame clones and misses some; the assay was immunoSEQ multiplex PCR. The sample consists of over 150,000 clones, about nine tenths of them appearing once. Sequenced material: peripheral blood, taken on day 0 of AZD1222 vaccination. These receptors were obtained from an adult in good health.

The CDR3 region has the DNA TGTGCCATCAGTCGCGGGGGAACCAACTACGAGCAGTACTTC. Translating gives CAISRGGTNYEQYF. This chain joins TRBV10-3 and TRBJ2-7, with 7 bases lining up with TRBD2. The CDR3 consists of 14 residues. Germline V gives CDR1 ENHRY, CDR2 SYGVKD. With V trimmed by 5 bases and J by 3 bases, 7 bases remained unmatched.

The DNA for the CDR3 is TGTGCCAGCAGTAATCCGGGACAGGGGGCTTCAACCGGGGAGCTGTTTTTT. Protein: CASSNPGQGASTGELFF. The chain is built from TRBV7-6 and TRBJ2-2; 12 bases match TRBD1. The CDR3 contains 17 residues. The germline V gene encodes CDR1 SGHVS and CDR2 FNYEAQ. The V gene end was trimmed by 6 bases and the J gene end by 5 bases; junction bases not matched to a gene: 10.

This clone was counted a single time. The chain carries TRBV6-2 or TRBV6-3 and TRBJ1-2; D gene uncertain. The CDR3 totals 14 residues. Trimming shortened V by 2 bases and J by 3 bases, and 10 bases separated the two germline ends. Per the germline V gene, CDR1 is MNHEY and CDR2 is SVGEGT. The CDR3 DNA reads TGTGCCAGCAGTTACGGGGAATTTTACTATGGCTACACCTTC. Its protein product is CASSYGEFYYGYTF.

Written as DNA, the CDR3 is TGTGCCAGCAGTTCCCCGGCGGCAGCTGGCTACACCTTC. Protein product: CASSSPAAAGYTF. The chain employs TRBV28 and TRBJ1-2; no clear D. Germline values: CDR1 MDHEN, CDR2 SYDVKM. V gave up 4 bases and J gave up 7 bases, with 13 bases separating them. CDR3 length: 13 amino acids.

The chain has TRBV18 and TRBJ1-2, with 8 bases identical to TRBD1. Per the germline V gene, CDR1 is KGHSH and CDR2 is LQKENI. The CDR3 sequence is 16 residues long. V gave up 2 bases and J gave up 7 bases; unmatched junction bases: 12. CDR3 DNA: TGTGCCAGCTCACCAAAACAGGGGGGGACTTCCGGTGGCTACACCTTC. Residues: CASSPKQGGTSGGYTF.

The genes are TRBV4-3 and TRBJ1-2, with TRBD1 matching 11 bases. Unmatched junction bases numbered 9, after V lost 0 bases and J lost 6 bases. Per the germline V gene, CDR1 is LGHNA and CDR2 is YSLEER. This CDR3 is 17 amino acids long. This CDR3 is CASSQERGQGVWDGYTF. The CDR3 DNA sequence: TGCGCCAGCAGCCAAGAACGGGGACAGGGGGTTTGGGATGGCTACACCTTC.

Turning to this clone: Without the conserved terminal phenylalanine or tryptophan, this CDR3 likely stems from a read error. The limits of the CDR3 on the DNA are not certain, so only TCRdb's listed CDR3 is given. The chain recombines TRBV12-3 or TRBV12-4 with TRBJ1-2. Termini included, the CDR3 measures 11 amino acids. CDR3 residues: CASSGPAGGEI.

The chain is built from TRBV7-2 and TRBJ1-5; D is unclear. Trimming shortened V by 5 bases and J by 3 bases, and 14 bases separated the two germline ends. Looked up from germline, CDR1 is SGHTA and CDR2 is FQGNSA. This CDR3 is built from 15 residues. The CDR3 here is CASSLTAAPNQPQHF. In DNA, the CDR3 is TGTGCCAGCAGCCTGACGGCGGCCCCCAATCAGCCCCAGCATTTT.

In DNA form, the CDR3 reads TGTGCCAGTAGTAGGGTCAACTATGGCTACACCTTC. Translating gives CASSRVNYGYTF. The V call is TRBV19, the J call TRBJ1-2; the D is unclear. The CDR3 is made up of 12 amino acids. The V end lost 4 bases, the J end lost 2 bases, and 5 bases lay between the germline ends. The germline V gene has CDR1 LNHDA and CDR2 SQIVND (reference sequence). Combining the CDR3 with reference TRBV19 and TRBJ1-2 gives the whole variable domain DGGITQSPKYLFRKEGQNVTLSCEQNLNHDAMYWYRQDPGQGLRLIYYSQIVNDFQKGDIAEGYSVSREKKESFPLTVTSAQKNPTAFYLCASSRVNYGYTFGSGTRLTVV.

The V and J genes are TRBV9 and TRBJ1-2; D is uncertain. The germline V gene encodes CDR1 SGDLS and CDR2 YYNGEE. V lost 1 base and J 7 bases, leaving 8 bases between the germline ends. CDR3 size: 12 residues. In DNA form, the CDR3 reads TGTGCCAGCAGCGTAAACGGCGGTGGCTACACCTTC. It codes for CASSVNGGGYTF.

This clone showed up just a few times. V usage is TRBV5-6 and J usage is TRBJ1-1; D is possibly TRBD1 (6 bases). V lost 2 bases and J lost 1, with 12 bases in between. This CDR3 is 15 amino acids long. CDR1 is SGHDT, CDR2 YYEEEE, per germline. CDR3 in amino acids: CASSLQGLGNTEAFF. DNA for the CDR3: TGTGCCAGCAGCTTACAGGGTCTGGGGAACACTGAAGCTTTCTTT.

V and J are TRBV6-5 and TRBJ1-2, with TRBD1 identical over 8 bases. The ends lost 6 bases at V and 0 bases at J; junction bases unmatched: 3. Per germline, CDR1 MNHEY and CDR2 SVGAGI. This CDR3 region has 14 residues. In DNA form, the CDR3 reads TGTGCCAGCAGCCCAGGGGGCGCTAACTATGGCTACACCTTC. Its protein is CASSPGGANYGYTF.

This clone has a single count. V gene TRBV19 combines with J gene TRBJ1-2; TRBD1 is a possible D gene (5 bases). Trimming pared 4 bases from V and 6 bases from J, leaving 18 bases between. Germline values: CDR1 LNHDA, CDR2 SQIVND (reference sequence). This CDR3 comprises 15 residues. CDR3 residues: CASSKGAGPGDGYTF. The CDR3 DNA sequence: TGTGCCAGTAGTAAAGGAGCGGGACCCGGGGATGGCTACACCTTC.

The genes are TRBV11-1 and TRBJ1-1; D ambiguous. Germline CDR1 and CDR2: SGHAT and FQDESV (reference sequence). The CDR3 spans 13 residues. V was pared by 3 bases and J by 5 bases, with 10 bases between. This chain's CDR3 is CASSFGRLTEAFF. Written as DNA, the CDR3 is TGTGCCAGCAGCTTCGGACGTTTGACTGAAGCTTTCTTT.

The DNA for the CDR3 is TGTGCCAGCGGAGACAGGGGCAATCAGCCCCAGCATTTT. Its translation is CASGDRGNQPQHF. The rearrangement uses TRBV2 and TRBJ1-5, with 7 bases identical to TRBD1. The germline CDR1 and CDR2 sequences are SNHLY and FYNNEI. The J segment lost 2 bases and the V segment lost 8 bases, leaving 3 bases of the junction unmatched. The CDR3 length is 13 residues.

This clone was recorded only once. The chain links TRBV6-4 to TRBJ2-3; D is uncertain. The length of the CDR3 is 12 residues. Per germline, CDR1 MRHNA and CDR2 SNTAGT. Trimming removed 2 bases at V and 0 bases at J, with 0 bases between. The CDR3 DNA follows: TGTGCCAGCAGTGACAGCACAGATACGCAGTATTTT. Translating gives CASSDSTDTQYF.

V is TRBV27 and J is TRBJ1-4, with D unresolved. Germline lookup yields CDR1 MNHEY and CDR2 SMNVEV (reference sequence). The CDR3 is 13 residues long. Trimming took off 5 bases at V and 0 bases at J, with 4 bases between the two ends. The CDR3, as DNA: TGTGCCAGCAGTAAAGCAACTAATGAAAAACTGTTTTTT. Its translation is CASSKATNEKLFF.

The chain recombines TRBV9 with TRBJ2-1; no reliable D call. The CDR3 sequence is 15 residues long. The ends were cut back, 4 bases at V and 6 bases at J, with 17 bases in the middle. CDR1 is SGDLS and CDR2 is YYNGEE in the germline V gene. The CDR3 DNA sequence: TGTGCCAGCAGCCCTAAATGGGGTGGGTCCAATGAGCAGTTCTTC. This translates into CASSPKWGGSNEQFF.

This chain uses TRBV4-3 with TRBJ1-2; no reliable D call. This CDR3 region has 15 residues. Trimming shortened V by 0 bases and J by 3 bases, and 11 bases separated the two germline ends. The V gene's germline CDR1 is LGHNA and CDR2 YSLEER. The CDR3 is CASSQENAGDYGYTF. In nucleotides, the CDR3 is TGCGCCAGCAGCCAAGAAAACGCAGGTGACTATGGCTACACCTTC.

The V call is TRBV3-1 (or the pseudogene TRBV3-2), the J call TRBJ1-2, with TRBD1 as a possible D gene (5 bases). CDR1 is LGHDT, CDR2 YNNKEL, per germline (reference sequence). Trimming stripped 1 base from V and 6 bases from J, with 12 bases between. CDR3 length: 14 residues. CDR3 loop: CASSQVGRGNGYTF. Written as DNA, the CDR3 is TGTGCCAGCAGCCAAGTGGGGCGCGGTAATGGCTACACCTTC.

On this clone: Mismatch with germline at one junction end may stem from a read error. The chain has TRBV15 and TRBJ2-5; D uncertain. This CDR3 comprises 14 residues. In germline, CDR1 is LNHNV, CDR2 YYDKDF (reference sequence). The CDR3, as DNA: TGCGCCGTTAGCCTGAGGATAGACTGGGAGACCCAGTACTTC. Its translation is CAVSLRIDWETQYF.